A single sample is the source of the 8 T cell receptor beta chains below, sequenced in a study of vaccination effects on CD4 cells after COVID-19. These TCRs are of unknown antigen specificity. ViraFEST expansion of antigen-specific CD4+ T cells with viral peptide pools preceded sequencing. The culture ran for approximately 11 days before CD4+ T cells were isolated. Two-dose vaccination with either BNT162b2 or mRNA-1273 was given to the participants. The data were produced by immunoSEQ multiplex PCR, yet TCRdb's version contains in-frame clones alone and is incomplete. The sample lists around 30,000 clones, under 85% occurring once. This material consisted of CD4+ T cells from PBMCs cultured with HCoV-OC43 spike peptides, taken after COVID-19 vaccination. Indicated subset: HCoV-OC43 spike overlapping peptide pool stimulation. The source is a human donor who received a COVID-19 vaccine.

The V and J genes are TRBV11-3 and TRBJ1-1; TRBD1 is a possible D gene (6 bases). This CDR3 has 14 amino acids. V was clipped by 5 bases and J by 1 base, with 11 bases between them. Germline CDR1 SGHNT, CDR2 YENEEA. In nucleotides, the CDR3 is TGTGCCAGCAGCGAGGGACACCCGAACACTGAAGCTTTCTTT. This gives the protein CASSEGHPNTEAFF.

The chain combines TRBV18 with TRBJ2-5, with 8 bases aligning to TRBD1. V gave up 2 bases and J gave up 4 bases; unmatched junction bases: 0. Germline lookup yields CDR1 KGHSH and CDR2 LQKENI. This CDR3 has 13 residues. CDR3 amino acids: CASSPGQGETQYF. The CDR3 bases are TGTGCCAGCTCACCAGGACAGGGAGAGACCCAGTACTTC. Supplemented by reference TRBV18 and TRBJ2-5, the full variable domain reads NAGVMQNPRHLVRRRGQEARLRCSPMKGHSHVYWYRQLPEEGLKFMVYLQKENIIDESGMPKERFSAEFPKEGPSILRIQQVVRGDSAAYFCASSPGQGETQYFGPGTRLLVL.

The chain uses TRBV3-1 (or the pseudogene TRBV3-2) and TRBJ2-7; 9 bases fit TRBD1. The V and J ends lost 5 bases and 4 bases, in that order; junction bases with no gene match: 3. CDR1 is LGHDT, CDR2 YNNKEL, per germline (reference sequence). This CDR3 has 13 amino acids. The CDR3 reads CASSGDRVYEQYF. The CDR3 DNA reads TGTGCCAGCAGCGGGGACAGGGTTTACGAGCAGTACTTC.

V and J are TRBV11-2 and TRBJ1-6; 7 nucleotides line up with TRBD1. This CDR3 is built from 14 residues. Per the germline V gene, CDR1 is SGHAT and CDR2 is FQNNGV. Unmatched junction bases numbered 2, after V lost 0 bases and J lost 9 bases. The CDR3: CASSLETGLSPLHF. In DNA, the CDR3 is TGTGCCAGCAGCTTAGAGACAGGGCTTTCACCCCTCCACTTT.

The chain has TRBV6-5 and TRBJ2-5, with 8 bases lining up with TRBD1. CDR3 length: 14 residues. Germline CDR1 reads MNHEY; CDR2 reads SVGAGI. V lost 7 bases, J lost 4 bases, and 8 bases stayed unmatched. As DNA, the CDR3 is TGTGCCAGCAAGTTCGGGACAGGTCGAGAGACCCAGTACTTC. The encoded protein is CASKFGTGRETQYF.

The chain carries TRBV30 and TRBJ2-1, with D uncertain. The germline V gene encodes CDR1 GTSNPN and CDR2 SVGIG (reference sequence). CDR3 length: 13 amino acids. Trimming stripped 2 bases from V and 3 bases from J, with 8 bases between. The CDR3 DNA reads as TGTGCCTGGAGTTTTTCCCACTACAATGAGCAGTTCTTC. It encodes CAWSFSHYNEQFF.

The chain links TRBV3-1 (or the pseudogene TRBV3-2) to TRBJ2-2, with 13 bases aligning to TRBD2. CDR3 length: 16 residues. The junction had 6 bases not matched to a gene; V was cut back by 11 bases and J by 0 bases. Germline values: CDR1 LGHDT, CDR2 YNNKEL (reference sequence). CDR3 nucleotide sequence: TGTGCCCACCCAGGACTAGCGGGGGCGAACACCGGGGAGCTGTTTTTT. Encoded protein: CAHPGLAGANTGELFF.

The V and J genes are TRBV5-1 and TRBJ1-3; TRBD1 is a possible D gene (5 bases). The CDR3 is 14 residues long. Deletions cut 4 bases from V and 5 bases from J, with 13 bases between. Germline V CDR1 and CDR2: SGHRS, YFSETQ. The CDR3 nucleotides read TGCGCCAGCAGCCCACAGGCCGAAAGAAACACCATATATTTT. This sequence encodes CASSPQAERNTIYF.